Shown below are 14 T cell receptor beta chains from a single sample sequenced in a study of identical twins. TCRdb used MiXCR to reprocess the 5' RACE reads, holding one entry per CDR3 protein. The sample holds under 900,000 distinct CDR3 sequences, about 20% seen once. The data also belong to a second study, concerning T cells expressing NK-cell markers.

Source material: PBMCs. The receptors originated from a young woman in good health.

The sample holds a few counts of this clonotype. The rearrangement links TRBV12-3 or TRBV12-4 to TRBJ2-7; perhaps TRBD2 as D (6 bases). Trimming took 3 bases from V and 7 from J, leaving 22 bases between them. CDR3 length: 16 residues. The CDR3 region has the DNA TGTGCCAGCAGTTTTGCCCCGGGAGCGCCTTACGTAGAGCAGTACTTC. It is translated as CASSFAPGAPYVEQYF.

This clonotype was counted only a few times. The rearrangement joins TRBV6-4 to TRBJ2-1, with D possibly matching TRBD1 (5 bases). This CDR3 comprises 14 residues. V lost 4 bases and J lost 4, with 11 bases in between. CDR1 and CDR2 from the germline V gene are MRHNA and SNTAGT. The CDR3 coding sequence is TGTGCCAGCAGTGCGCAGGGCGGTTACAATGAGCAGTTCTTC. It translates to CASSAQGGYNEQFF.

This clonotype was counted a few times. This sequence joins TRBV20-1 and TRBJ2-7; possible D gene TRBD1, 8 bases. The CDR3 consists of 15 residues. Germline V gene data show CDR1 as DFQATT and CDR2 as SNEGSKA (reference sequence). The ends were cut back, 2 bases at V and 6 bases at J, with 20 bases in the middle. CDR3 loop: CSARLTGGVFAEQYF. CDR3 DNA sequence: TGCAGTGCTAGACTAACAGGGGGGGTTTTTGCCGAGCAGTACTTC.

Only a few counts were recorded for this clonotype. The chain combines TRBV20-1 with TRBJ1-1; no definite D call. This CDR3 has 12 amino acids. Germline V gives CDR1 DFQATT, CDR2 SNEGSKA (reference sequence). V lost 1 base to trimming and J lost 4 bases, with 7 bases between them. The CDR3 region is CSARAPTTEAFF. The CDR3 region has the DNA TGCAGTGCTAGAGCACCGACCACTGAAGCTTTCTTT.

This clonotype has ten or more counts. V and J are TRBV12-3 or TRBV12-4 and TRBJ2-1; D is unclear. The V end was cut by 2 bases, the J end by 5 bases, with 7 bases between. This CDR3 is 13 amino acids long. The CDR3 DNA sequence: TGTGCCAGCAGTTTAAGGGAAGACAATGAGCAGTTCTTC. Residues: CASSLREDNEQFF.

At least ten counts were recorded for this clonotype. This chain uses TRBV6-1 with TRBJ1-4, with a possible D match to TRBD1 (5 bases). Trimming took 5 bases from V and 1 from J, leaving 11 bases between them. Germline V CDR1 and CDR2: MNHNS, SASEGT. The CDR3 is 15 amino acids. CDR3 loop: CASSQTGITNEKLFF. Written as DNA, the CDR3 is TGTGCCAGCAGTCAAACAGGCATAACTAATGAAAAACTGTTTTTT.

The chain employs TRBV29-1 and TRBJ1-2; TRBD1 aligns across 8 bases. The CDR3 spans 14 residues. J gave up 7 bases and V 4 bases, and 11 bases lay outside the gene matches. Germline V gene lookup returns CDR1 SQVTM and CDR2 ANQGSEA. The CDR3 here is CSVAFSTGESGYTF. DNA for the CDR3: TGCAGCGTTGCTTTTTCGACAGGGGAGTCTGGCTACACCTTC. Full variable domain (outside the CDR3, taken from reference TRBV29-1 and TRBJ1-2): SAVISQKPSRDICQRGTSLTIQCQVDSQVTMMFWYRQQPGQSLTLIATANQGSEATYESGFVIDKFPISRPNLTFSTLTVSNMSPEDSSIYLCSVAFSTGESGYTFGSGTRLTVV.

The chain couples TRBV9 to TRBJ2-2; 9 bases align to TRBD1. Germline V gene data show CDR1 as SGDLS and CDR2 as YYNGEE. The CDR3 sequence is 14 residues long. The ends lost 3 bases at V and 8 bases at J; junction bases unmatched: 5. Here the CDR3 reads CASSGDRVSGELFF. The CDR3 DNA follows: TGTGCCAGCAGCGGGGACAGGGTCTCTGGGGAGCTGTTTTTT. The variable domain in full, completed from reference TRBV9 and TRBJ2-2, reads DSGVTQTPKHLITATGQRVTLRCSPRSGDLSVYWYQQSLDQGLQFLIQYYNGEERAKGNILERFSAQQFPDLHSELNLSSLELGDSALYFCASSGDRVSGELFFGEGSRLTVL.

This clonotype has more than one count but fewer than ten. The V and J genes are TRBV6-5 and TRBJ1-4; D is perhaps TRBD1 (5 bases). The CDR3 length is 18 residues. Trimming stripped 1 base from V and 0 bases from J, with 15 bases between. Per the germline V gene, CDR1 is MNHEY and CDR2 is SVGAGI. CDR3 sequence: CASSYFSGGDPTNEKLFF. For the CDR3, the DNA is TGTGCCAGCAGTTACTTTTCTGGGGGAGACCCAACTAATGAAAAACTGTTTTTT.

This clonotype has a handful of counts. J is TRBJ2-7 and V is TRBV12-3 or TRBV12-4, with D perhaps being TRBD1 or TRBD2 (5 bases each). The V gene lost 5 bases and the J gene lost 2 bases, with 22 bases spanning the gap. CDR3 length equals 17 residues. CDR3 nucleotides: TGTGCCAGCAGTCCCCTCTTCCGGGGACGGAATGCCTACGAGCAGTACTTC. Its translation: CASSPLFRGRNAYEQYF.

DNA of the CDR3: TGCAGTGCTAGGTCGTGGGACAGAAGCCAGCCCCAGCATTTT. It codes for CSARSWDRSQPQHF. J is TRBJ1-5 and V is TRBV20-1; 7 bases align to TRBD1. The CDR3 extends over 14 amino acids. The germline V gene has CDR1 DFQATT and CDR2 SNEGSKA (reference sequence). Trimming cost V 3 bases and J 7 bases; bases outside gene matches: 9.

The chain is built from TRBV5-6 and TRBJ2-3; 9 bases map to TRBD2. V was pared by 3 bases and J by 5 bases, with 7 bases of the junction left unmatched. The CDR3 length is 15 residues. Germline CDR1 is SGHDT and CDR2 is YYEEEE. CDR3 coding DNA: TGTGCCAGCAGCTCTCCTAGCGGGGTGATAGATACGCAGTATTTT. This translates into CASSSPSGVIDTQYF.

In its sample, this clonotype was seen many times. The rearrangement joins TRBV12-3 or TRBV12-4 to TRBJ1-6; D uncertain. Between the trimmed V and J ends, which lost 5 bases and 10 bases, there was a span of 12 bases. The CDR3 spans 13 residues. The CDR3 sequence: CASSLVLGSPLHF. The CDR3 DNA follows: TGTGCCAGCAGTCTCGTTCTAGGATCACCCCTCCACTTT.

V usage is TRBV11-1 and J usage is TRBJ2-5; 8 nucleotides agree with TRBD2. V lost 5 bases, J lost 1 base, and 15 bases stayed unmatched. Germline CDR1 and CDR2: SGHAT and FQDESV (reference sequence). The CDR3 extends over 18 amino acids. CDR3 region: CASSRPVRGGGLQETQYF. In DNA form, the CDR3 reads TGTGCCAGCAGCCGCCCAGTACGGGGCGGGGGGCTCCAAGAGACCCAGTACTTC.